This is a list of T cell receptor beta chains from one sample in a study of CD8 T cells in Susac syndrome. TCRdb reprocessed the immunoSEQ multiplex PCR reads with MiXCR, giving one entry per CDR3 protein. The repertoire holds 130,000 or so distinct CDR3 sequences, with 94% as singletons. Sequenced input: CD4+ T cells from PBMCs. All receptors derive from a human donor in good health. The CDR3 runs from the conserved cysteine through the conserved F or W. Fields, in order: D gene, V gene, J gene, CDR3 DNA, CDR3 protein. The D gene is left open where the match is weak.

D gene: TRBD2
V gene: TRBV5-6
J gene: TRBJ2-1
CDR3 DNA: TGTGCCAGCAGCCCCGGGACTAGCGGGAGATATGAGCAGTTCTTC
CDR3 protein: CASSPGTSGRYEQFF

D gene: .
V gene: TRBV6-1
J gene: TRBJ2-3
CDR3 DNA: TGTGCCAGCAGACCAACACGAACAGGGTGGAAAGATACGCAGTATTTT
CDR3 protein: CASRPTRTGWKDTQYF

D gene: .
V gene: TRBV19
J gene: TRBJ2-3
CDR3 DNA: TGTGCCAGTGGCGGCTCGGCAGATACGCAGTATTTT
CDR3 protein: CASGGSADTQYF

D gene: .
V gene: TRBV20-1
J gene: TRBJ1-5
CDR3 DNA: TGCAGTGCTAGAGTTGGGCTACAGCCCCAGCATTTT
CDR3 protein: CSARVGLQPQHF

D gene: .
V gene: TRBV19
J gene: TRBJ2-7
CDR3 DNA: TGTGCCACCAAGCCAGCGGTTATGGCCTACGAGCAGTACTTC
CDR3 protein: CATKPAVMAYEQYF

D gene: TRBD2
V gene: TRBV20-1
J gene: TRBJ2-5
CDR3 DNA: TGCAGTGCTAGAAGGGCGGGAGCGGGGCGGGAGACCCAGTACTTC
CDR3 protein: CSARRAGAGRETQYF

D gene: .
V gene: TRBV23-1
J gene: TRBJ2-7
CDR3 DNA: TGCGCCAGCAGTCAATTCTACGTTCGGGATCCCCAGGGGTACGAGCAGTACTTC
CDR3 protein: CASSQFYVRDPQGYEQYF

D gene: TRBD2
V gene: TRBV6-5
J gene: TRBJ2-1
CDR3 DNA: TGTGCCAGCAGCTTCACTAGCGGGGAATACAATGAGCAGTTCTTC
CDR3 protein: CASSFTSGEYNEQFF

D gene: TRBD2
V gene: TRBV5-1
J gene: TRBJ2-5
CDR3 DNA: TGCGCCAGCAGCTTGGGTTCGCTAGCGGGAAGTCGAGAGACCCAGTACTTC
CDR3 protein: CASSLGSLAGSRETQYF

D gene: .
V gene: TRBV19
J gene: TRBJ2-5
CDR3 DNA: TGTGCCAGTAGTATCTTGGTTAAAGAGACCCAGTACTTC
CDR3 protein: CASSILVKETQYF

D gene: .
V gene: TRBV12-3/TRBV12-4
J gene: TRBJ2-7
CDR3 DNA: TGTGCCAGCAGTTTCCGGGGCCCAGCTTACGAGCAGTACTTC
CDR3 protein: CASSFRGPAYEQYF